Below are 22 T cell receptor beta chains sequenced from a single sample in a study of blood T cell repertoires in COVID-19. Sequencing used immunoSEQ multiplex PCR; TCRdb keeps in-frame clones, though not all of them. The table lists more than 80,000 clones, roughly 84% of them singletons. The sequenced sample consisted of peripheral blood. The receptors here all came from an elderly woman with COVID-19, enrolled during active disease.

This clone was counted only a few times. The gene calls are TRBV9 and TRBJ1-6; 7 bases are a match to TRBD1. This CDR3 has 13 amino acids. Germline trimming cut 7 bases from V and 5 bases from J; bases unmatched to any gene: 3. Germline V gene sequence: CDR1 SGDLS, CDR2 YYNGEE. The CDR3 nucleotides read TGTGCCAGCCAGGGGGGTAATAATTCACCCCTCCACTTT. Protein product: CASQGGNNSPLHF.

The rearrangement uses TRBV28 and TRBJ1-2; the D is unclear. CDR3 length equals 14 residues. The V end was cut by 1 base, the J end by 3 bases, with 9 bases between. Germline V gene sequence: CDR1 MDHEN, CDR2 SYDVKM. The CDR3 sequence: CASSLFPADYGYTF. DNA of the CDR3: TGTGCCAGCAGTTTATTCCCAGCGGACTATGGCTACACCTTC.

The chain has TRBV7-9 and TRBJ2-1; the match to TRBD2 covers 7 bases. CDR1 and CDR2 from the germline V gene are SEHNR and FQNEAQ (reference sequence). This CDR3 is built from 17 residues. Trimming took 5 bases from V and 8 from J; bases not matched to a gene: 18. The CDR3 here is CASSAEGLVGRVDEQFF. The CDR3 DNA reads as TGTGCCAGCAGCGCCGAAGGACTAGTTGGGAGAGTCGATGAGCAGTTCTTC.

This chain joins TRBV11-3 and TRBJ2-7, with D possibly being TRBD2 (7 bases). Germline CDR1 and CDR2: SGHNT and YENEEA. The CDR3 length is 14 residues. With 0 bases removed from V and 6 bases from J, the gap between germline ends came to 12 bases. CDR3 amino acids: CASSLDPGGVEQYF. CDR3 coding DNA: TGTGCCAGCAGCTTAGATCCGGGGGGCGTCGAGCAGTACTTC.

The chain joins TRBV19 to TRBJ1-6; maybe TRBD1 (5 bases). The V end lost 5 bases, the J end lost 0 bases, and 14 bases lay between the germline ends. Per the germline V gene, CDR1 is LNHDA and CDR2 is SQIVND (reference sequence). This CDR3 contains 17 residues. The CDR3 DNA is TGTGCCAGTAGTGCCGGGTCCGGGGGCTCCTATAATTCACCCCTCCACTTT. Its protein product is CASSAGSGGSYNSPLHF.

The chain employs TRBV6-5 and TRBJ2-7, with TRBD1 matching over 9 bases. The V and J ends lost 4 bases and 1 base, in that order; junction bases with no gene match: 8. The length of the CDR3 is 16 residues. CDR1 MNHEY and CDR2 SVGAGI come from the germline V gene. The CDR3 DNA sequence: TGTGCCAGCAGTTTAGTCCGGGACAGGGTATCCTACGAGCAGTACTTC. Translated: CASSLVRDRVSYEQYF.

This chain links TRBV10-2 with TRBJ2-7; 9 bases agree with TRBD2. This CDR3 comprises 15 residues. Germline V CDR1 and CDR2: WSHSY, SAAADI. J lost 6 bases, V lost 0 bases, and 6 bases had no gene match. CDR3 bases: TGCGCCAGCAGTGAGTCGAGAGCGGGAGGAATCGAGCAGTACTTC. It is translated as CASSESRAGGIEQYF.

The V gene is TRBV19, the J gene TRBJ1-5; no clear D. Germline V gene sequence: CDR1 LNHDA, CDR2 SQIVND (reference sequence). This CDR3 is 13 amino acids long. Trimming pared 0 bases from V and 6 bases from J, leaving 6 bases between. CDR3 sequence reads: CASSIESGQPQHF. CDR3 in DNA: TGTGCCAGTAGTATAGAATCGGGTCAGCCCCAGCATTTT. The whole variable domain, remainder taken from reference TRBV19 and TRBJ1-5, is DGGITQSPKYLFRKEGQNVTLSCEQNLNHDAMYWYRQDPGQGLRLIYYSQIVNDFQKGDIAEGYSVSREKKESFPLTVTSAQKNPTAFYLCASSIESGQPQHFGDGTRLSIL.

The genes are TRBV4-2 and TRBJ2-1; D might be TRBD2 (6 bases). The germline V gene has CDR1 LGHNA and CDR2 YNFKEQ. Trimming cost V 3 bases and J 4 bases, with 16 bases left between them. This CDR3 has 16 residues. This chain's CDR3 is CASSQAGSGKYNEQFF. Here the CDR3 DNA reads TGTGCCAGCAGCCAGGCCGGTAGCGGCAAGTACAATGAGCAGTTCTTC.

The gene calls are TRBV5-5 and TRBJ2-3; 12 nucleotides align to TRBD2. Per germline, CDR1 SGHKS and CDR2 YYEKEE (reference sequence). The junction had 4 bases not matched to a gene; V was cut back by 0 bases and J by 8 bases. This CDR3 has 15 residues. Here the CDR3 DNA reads TGTGCCAGCAGCTTGGTTTCTAGCGGGGGGGTTACGCAGTATTTT. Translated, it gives CASSLVSSGGVTQYF.

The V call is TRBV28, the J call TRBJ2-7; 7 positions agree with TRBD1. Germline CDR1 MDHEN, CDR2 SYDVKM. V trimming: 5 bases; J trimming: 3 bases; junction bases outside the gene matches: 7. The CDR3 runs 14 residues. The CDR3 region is CASSPLHRGYEQYF. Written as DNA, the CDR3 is TGTGCCAGCAGTCCTCTACACAGGGGCTACGAGCAGTACTTC.

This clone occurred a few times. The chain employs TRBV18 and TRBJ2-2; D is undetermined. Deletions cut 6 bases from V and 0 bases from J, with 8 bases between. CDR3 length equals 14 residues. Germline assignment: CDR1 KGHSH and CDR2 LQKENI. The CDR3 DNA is TGTGCCAGCTCCCGAGATCCGAACACCGGGGAGCTGTTTTTT. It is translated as CASSRDPNTGELFF. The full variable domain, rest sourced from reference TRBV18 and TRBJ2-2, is NAGVMQNPRHLVRRRGQEARLRCSPMKGHSHVYWYRQLPEEGLKFMVYLQKENIIDESGMPKERFSAEFPKEGPSILRIQQVVRGDSAAYFCASSRDPNTGELFFGEGSRLTVL.

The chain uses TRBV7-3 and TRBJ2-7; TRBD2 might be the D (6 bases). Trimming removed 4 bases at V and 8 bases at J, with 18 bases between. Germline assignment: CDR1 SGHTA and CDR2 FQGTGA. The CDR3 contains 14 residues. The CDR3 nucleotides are TGTGCCAGCAGCTCAACCAGCGCTAGCGCCCAGCAGTACTTC. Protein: CASSSTSASAQQYF.

This CDR3 is CASSLVYRVRQETQYF. The CDR3 DNA reads TGCGCCAGCAGCTTGGTGTACAGGGTTCGGCAAGAGACCCAGTACTTC. V is TRBV5-1 and J is TRBJ2-5, with D perhaps matching TRBD1 (6 bases). This CDR3 has 16 residues. In germline, CDR1 is SGHRS, CDR2 YFSETQ. Trimming took off 0 bases at V and 2 bases at J, with 14 bases between the two ends. The full variable domain, with the rest looked up from reference TRBV5-1 and TRBJ2-5, is KAGVTQTPRYLIKTRGQQVTLSCSPISGHRSVSWYQQTPGQGLQFLFEYFSETQRNKGNFPGRFSGRQFSNSRSEMNVSTLELGDSALYLCASSLVYRVRQETQYFGPGTRLLVL.

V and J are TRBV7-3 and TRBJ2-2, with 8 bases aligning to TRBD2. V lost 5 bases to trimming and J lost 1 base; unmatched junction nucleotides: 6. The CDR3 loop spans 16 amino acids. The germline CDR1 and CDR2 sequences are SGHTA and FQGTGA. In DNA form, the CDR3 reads TGTGCCAGCAGCCTCCTAGCGGGTCGGAACACCGGGGAGCTGTTTTTT. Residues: CASSLLAGRNTGELFF.

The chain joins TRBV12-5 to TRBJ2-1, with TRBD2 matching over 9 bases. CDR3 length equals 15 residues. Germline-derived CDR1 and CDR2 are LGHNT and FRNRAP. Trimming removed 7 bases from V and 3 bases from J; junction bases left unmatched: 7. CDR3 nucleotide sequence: TGTGCTAGTGCCCTGGGAGCGGGAGGCTACAATGAGCAGTTCTTC. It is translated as CASALGAGGYNEQFF.

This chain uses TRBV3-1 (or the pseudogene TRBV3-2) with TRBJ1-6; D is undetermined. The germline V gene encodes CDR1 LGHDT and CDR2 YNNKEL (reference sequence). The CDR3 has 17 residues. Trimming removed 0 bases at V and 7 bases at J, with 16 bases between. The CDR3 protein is CASSQDLPRQRNSPLHF. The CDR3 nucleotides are TGTGCCAGCAGCCAAGACCTCCCGCGACAACGGAATTCACCCCTCCACTTT.

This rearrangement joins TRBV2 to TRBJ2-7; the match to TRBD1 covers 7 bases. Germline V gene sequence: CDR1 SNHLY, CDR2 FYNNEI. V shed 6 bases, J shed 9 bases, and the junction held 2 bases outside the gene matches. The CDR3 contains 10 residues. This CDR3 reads CASRDRAQYF. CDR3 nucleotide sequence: TGTGCCAGCAGAGACAGGGCGCAGTACTTC.

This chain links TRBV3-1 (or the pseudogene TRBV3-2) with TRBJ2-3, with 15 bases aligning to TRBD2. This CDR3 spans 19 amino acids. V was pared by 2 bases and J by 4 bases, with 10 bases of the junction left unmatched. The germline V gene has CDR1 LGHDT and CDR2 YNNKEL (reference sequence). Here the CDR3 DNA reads TGTGCCAGCAGCCAACTTGGGACTAGCGGGAGGTACGAGGCAGATACGCAGTATTTT. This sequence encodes CASSQLGTSGRYEADTQYF.

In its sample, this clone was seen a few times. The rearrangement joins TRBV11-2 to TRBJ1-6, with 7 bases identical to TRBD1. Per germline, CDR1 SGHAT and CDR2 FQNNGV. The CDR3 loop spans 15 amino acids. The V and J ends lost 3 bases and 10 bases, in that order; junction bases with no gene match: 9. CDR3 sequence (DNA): TGTGCCAGCAGCTTCCGCCAGGGGGGTGCCTCACCCCTCCACTTT. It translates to CASSFRQGGASPLHF. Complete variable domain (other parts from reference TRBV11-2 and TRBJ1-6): EAGVAQSPRYKIIEKRQSVAFWCNPISGHATLYWYQQILGQGPKLLIQFQNNGVVDDSQLPKDRFSAERLKGVDSTLKIQPAKLEDSAVYLCASSFRQGGASPLHFGNGTRLTVT.

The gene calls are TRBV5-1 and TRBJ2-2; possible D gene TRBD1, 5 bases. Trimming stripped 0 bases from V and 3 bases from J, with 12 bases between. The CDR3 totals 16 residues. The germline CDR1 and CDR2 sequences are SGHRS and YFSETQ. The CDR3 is CASSLVGAGYTGELFF. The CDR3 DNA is TGCGCCAGCAGCTTGGTAGGGGCCGGCTACACCGGGGAGCTGTTTTTT.

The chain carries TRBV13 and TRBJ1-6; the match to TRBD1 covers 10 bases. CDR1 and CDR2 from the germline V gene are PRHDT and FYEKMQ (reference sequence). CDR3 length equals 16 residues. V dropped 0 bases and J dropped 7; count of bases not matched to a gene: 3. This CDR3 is CASSLGTGGVNSPLHF. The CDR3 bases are TGTGCCAGCAGCTTAGGGACAGGGGGCGTAAATTCACCCCTCCACTTT.